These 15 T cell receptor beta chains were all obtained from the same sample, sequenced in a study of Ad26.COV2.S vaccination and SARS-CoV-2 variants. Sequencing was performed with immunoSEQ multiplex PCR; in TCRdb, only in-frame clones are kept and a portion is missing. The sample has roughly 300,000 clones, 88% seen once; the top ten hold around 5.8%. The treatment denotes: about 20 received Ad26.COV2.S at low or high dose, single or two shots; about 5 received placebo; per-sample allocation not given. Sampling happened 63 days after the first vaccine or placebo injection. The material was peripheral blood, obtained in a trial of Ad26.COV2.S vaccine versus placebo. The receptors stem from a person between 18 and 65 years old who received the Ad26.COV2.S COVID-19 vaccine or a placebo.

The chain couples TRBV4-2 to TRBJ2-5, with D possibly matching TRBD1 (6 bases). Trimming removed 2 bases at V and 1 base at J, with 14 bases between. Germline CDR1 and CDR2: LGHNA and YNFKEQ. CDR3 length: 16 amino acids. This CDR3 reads CASSQTGSSIQETQYF. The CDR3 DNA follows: TGTGCCAGCAGCCAAACAGGGTCGAGTATCCAAGAGACCCAGTACTTC.

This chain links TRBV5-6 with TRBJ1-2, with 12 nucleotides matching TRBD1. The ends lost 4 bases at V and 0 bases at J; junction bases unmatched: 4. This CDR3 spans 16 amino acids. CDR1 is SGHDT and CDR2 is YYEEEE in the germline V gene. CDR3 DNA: TGTGCCAGCAGCCCCCGGGACAGGGGGCCTAACTATGGCTACACCTTC. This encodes CASSPRDRGPNYGYTF.

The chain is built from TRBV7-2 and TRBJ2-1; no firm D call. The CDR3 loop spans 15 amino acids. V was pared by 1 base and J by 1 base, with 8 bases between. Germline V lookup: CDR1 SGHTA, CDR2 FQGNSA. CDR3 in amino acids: CASSLDGASYNEQFF. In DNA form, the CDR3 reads TGTGCCAGCAGCTTAGATGGTGCTTCCTACAATGAGCAGTTCTTC.

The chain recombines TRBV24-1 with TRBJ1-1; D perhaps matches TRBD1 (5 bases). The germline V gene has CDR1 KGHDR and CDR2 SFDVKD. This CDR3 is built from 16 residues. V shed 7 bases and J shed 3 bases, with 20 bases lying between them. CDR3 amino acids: CATRSWGFFCDTEAFF. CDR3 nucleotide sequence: TGTGCCACCAGGTCCTGGGGGTTTTTTTGTGACACTGAAGCTTTCTTT.

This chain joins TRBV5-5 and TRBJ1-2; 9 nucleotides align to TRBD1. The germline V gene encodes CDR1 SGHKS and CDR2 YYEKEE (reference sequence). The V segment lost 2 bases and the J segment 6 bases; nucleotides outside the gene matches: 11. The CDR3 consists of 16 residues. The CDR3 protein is CASSFLPGQGMNGYTF. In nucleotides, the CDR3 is TGTGCCAGCAGCTTTCTCCCGGGACAGGGTATGAATGGCTACACCTTC.

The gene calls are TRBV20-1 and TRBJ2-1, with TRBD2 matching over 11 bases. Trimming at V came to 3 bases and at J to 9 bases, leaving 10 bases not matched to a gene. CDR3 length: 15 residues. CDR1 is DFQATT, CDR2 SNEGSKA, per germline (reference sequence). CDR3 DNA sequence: TGCAGTGCTAGTAGAACTAGCGGGAGTGTCAGTGAGCAGTTCTTC. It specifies CSASRTSGSVSEQFF.

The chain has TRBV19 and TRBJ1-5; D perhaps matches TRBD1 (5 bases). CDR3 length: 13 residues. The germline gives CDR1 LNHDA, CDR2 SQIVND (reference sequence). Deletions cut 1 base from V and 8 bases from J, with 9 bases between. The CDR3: CASSIARGKPQHF. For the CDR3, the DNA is TGTGCCAGTAGTATAGCTAGGGGTAAGCCCCAGCATTTT. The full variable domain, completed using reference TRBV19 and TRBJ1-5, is DGGITQSPKYLFRKEGQNVTLSCEQNLNHDAMYWYRQDPGQGLRLIYYSQIVNDFQKGDIAEGYSVSREKKESFPLTVTSAQKNPTAFYLCASSIARGKPQHFGDGTRLSIL.

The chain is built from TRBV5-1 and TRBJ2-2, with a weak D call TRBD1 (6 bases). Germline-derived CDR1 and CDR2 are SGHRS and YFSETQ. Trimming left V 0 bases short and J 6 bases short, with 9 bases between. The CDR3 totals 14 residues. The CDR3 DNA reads TGCGCCAGCAGCTTGGAAGGGGGAGCCGGGGAGCTGTTTTTT. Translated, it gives CASSLEGGAGELFF.

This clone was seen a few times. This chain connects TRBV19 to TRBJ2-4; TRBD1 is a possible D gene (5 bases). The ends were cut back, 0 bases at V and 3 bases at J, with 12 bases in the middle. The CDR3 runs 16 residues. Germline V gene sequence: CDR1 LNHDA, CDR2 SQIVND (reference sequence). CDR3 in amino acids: CASSIEQGPGKNIQYF. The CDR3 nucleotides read TGTGCCAGTAGTATAGAGCAGGGTCCCGGCAAAAACATTCAGTACTTC.

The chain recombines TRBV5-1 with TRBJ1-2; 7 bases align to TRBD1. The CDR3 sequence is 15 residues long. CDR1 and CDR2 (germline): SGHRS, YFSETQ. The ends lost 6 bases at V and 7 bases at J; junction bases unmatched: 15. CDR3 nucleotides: TGCGCCAGCACATTAGATCGGCCAGGGGGAGGTGGCTACACCTTC. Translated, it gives CASTLDRPGGGGYTF.

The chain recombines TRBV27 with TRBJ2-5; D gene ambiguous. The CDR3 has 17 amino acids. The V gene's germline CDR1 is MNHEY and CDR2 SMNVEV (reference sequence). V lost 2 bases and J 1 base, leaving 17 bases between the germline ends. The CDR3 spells CASSLQVGFRSQETQYF. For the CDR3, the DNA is TGTGCCAGCAGTTTACAGGTGGGGTTTCGGAGCCAAGAGACCCAGTACTTC.

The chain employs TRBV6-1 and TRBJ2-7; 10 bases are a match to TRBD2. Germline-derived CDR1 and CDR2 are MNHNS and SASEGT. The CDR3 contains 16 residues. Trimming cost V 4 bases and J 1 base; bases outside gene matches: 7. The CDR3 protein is CASSGRTSGTSYEQYF. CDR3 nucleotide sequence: TGTGCCAGCAGTGGCCGGACTAGCGGTACTTCCTACGAGCAGTACTTC.

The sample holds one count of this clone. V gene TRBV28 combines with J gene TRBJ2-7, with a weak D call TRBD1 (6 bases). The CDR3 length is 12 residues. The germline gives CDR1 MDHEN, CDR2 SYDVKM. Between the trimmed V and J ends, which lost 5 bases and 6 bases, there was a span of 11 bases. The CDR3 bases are TGTGCCAGCAGTATAACAGGGCGCGAGCAGTACTTC. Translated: CASSITGREQYF.

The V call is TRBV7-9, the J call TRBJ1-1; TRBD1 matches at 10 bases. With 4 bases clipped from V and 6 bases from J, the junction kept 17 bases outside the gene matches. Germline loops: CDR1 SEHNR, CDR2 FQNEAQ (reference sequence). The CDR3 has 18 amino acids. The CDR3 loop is CASSSTGGDQVSLPEAFF. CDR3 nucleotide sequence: TGTGCCAGCAGCTCGACAGGGGGCGACCAGGTGAGTCTCCCTGAAGCTTTCTTT.

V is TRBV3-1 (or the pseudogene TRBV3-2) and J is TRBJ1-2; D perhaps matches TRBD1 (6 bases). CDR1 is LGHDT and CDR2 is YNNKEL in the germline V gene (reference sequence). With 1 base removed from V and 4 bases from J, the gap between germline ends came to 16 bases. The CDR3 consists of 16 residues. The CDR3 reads CASSQVGATGIYGYTF. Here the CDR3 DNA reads TGTGCCAGCAGCCAAGTGGGGGCTACAGGAATCTATGGCTACACCTTC.